These 6 T cell receptor beta chains originate from one sample sequenced in a study of T cell repertoires in cytomegalovirus infection. These TCRs are of unknown antigen specificity. Each CDR3 protein gets one entry after TCRdb re-called the reads with MiXCR. Of about 180,000 distinct CDR3 sequences listed, about a fifth were seen once; the top ten hold around a quarter. Sequenced here: CD8+ T cells from cultured PBMCs, sampled from culture after CMV antigen stimulation. These receptors originate from a human donor in good health (CMV status not recorded). Some clones in this sample may be carry-over from other donors' samples.

The chain combines TRBV6-2 or TRBV6-3 with TRBJ2-7; unclear D gene. The CDR3 length is 15 residues. Germline-derived CDR1 and CDR2 are MNHEY and SVGEGT. V was trimmed by 3 bases and J by 2 bases, leaving 14 bases between them. The DNA of the CDR3 is TGTGCCAGCAGTTATTCAGACTCATCCCCCTACGAGCAGTACTTC. This encodes CASSYSDSSPYEQYF.

J is TRBJ1-4 and V is TRBV5-1; no clear D. Looked up from germline, CDR1 is SGHRS and CDR2 is YFSETQ. The CDR3 loop spans 15 amino acids. V was clipped by 4 bases and J by 3 bases, with 13 bases between them. Here the CDR3 DNA reads TGCGCCAGCAGCCCCCGACAAACTGCTAATGAAAAACTGTTTTTT. This codes for CASSPRQTANEKLFF.

The chain recombines TRBV11-2 with TRBJ1-2; D is undetermined. The CDR3 contains 13 residues. Germline-derived CDR1 and CDR2 are SGHAT and FQNNGV. V gave up 11 bases and J gave up 1 base, with 14 bases separating them. CDR3 sequence: CAADRADNYGYTF. In DNA, the CDR3 is TGTGCCGCAGACCGGGCGGATAACTATGGCTACACCTTC.

The chain recombines TRBV7-2 with TRBJ2-1, with 9 bases matching TRBD2. V lost 1 base, J lost 7 bases, and 14 bases stayed unmatched. The CDR3 sequence is 18 residues long. Per germline, CDR1 SGHTA and CDR2 FQGNSA. The chain's CDR3 is CASSLGGVWRGGPNEQFF. In nucleotides, the CDR3 is TGTGCCAGCAGCTTAGGGGGTGTGTGGCGGGGGGGCCCTAATGAGCAGTTCTTC.

V usage is TRBV6-2 or TRBV6-3 and J usage is TRBJ1-1; D not resolved. This CDR3 has 14 residues. With 0 bases removed from V and 4 bases from J, the gap between germline ends came to 9 bases. Germline values: CDR1 MNHEY, CDR2 SVGEGT. CDR3 sequence (DNA): TGTGCCAGCAGTTACTCCCTTTTCGGCACTGAAGCTTTCTTT. Translated, it gives CASSYSLFGTEAFF.

This clonotype was seen at least ten times. The CDR3 loop reads CASSLEWVYRNSPLHF. In nucleotides, the CDR3 is TGTGCCAGCAGCTTAGAATGGGTCTATCGGAATTCACCCCTCCACTTT. V usage is TRBV7-8 and J usage is TRBJ1-6; unclear D gene. Germline CDR1 reads SGHVS; CDR2 reads FQNEAQ. The CDR3 runs 16 residues. V was cut by 1 base and J by 7 bases, with 14 bases left in between.